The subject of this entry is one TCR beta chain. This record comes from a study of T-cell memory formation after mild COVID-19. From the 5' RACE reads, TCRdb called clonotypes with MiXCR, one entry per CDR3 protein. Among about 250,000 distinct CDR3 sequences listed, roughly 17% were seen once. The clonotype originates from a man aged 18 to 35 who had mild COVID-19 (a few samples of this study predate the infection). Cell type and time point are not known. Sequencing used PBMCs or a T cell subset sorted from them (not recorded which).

For the CDR3, the DNA is TGTGCCAGCAGCCGCGGAGTTGGGGGGGCCGGCGGAGATACGCAGTATTTT. Its translation: CASSRGVGGAGGDTQYF. The V and J genes are TRBV7-2 and TRBJ2-3; tentatively, D is TRBD2 (7 bases). Germline assignment: CDR1 SGHTA and CDR2 FQGNSA. There are 17 residues in the CDR3. The V gene lost 5 bases and the J gene lost 5 bases, with 23 bases spanning the gap.